The text below deals with one T cell receptor beta chain. The data originate from a study of T cell responses to AZD1222 COVID-19 vaccine. The protocol was immunoSEQ multiplex PCR, while the TCRdb copy is restricted to in-frame clones and leaves out a portion. The data hold some 130,000 clones, with more than 85% observed a single time. Germline CDR1 is SGHTA and CDR2 is FQGNSA. The length of the CDR3 is 15 residues. The V segment lost 1 base and the J segment 2 bases; nucleotides outside the gene matches: 1. The rearrangement links TRBV7-2 to TRBJ2-3; 9 bases fit TRBD2. Material: peripheral blood, obtained on day 0 of AZD1222 vaccination. The receptor was isolated from an adult in good health. CDR3 sequence: CASSLGLAATDTQYF. In DNA form, the CDR3 reads TGTGCCAGCAGCTTAGGACTAGCGGCCACAGATACGCAGTATTTT.